A selection of T cell receptor beta chains follows, all from one sample in a study of T-cell memory formation after mild COVID-19. A single record per CDR3 protein comes from TCRdb applying MiXCR to the 5' RACE reads. The data show approximately 400,000 distinct CDR3 sequences, around 24% seen once. The sample taken for sequencing was PBMCs or a T cell subset sorted from them (not recorded which). These receptors were obtained from an adult woman who had mild COVID-19 (a few samples of this study predate the infection). Cell type and time point are not known. Each CDR3 is given with its conserved first and last residue. D genes are given only for firm matches. Rows may omit the clone size; those that give it use once, few, many or a size class.

v_gene: TRBV3-1; j_gene: TRBJ2-1; abundance: -; d_gene: TRBD2; CDR3nt: TGTGCCAGCAGCTCCTTTCCGGGACTAGCGGGGGTCAATGAGCAGTTCTTC; CDR3aa: CASSSFPGLAGVNEQFF
v_gene: TRBV11-2; j_gene: TRBJ2-7; abundance: -; d_gene: -; CDR3nt: TGTGCCAGCAGCCCAGTGTCAGGGAGCTACGAGCAGTACTTC; CDR3aa: CASSPVSGSYEQYF
v_gene: TRBV20-1; j_gene: TRBJ1-2; abundance: few; d_gene: -; CDR3nt: TGCAGTGCTAGTTCCGGGGAAGCTAACTATGGCTACACCTTC; CDR3aa: CSASSGEANYGYTF
v_gene: TRBV20-1; j_gene: TRBJ2-7; abundance: -; d_gene: -; CDR3nt: TGCAGTGCTAGAGATTGGGGGCCCGAGCAGTACTTC; CDR3aa: CSARDWGPEQYF
v_gene: TRBV9; j_gene: TRBJ1-2; abundance: -; d_gene: TRBD1; CDR3nt: TGTGCCAGCAGCGTGGGACAGGGAAAGTCGGACACCTTC; CDR3aa: CASSVGQGKSDTF
v_gene: TRBV12-3/TRBV12-4; j_gene: TRBJ2-7; abundance: -; d_gene: -; CDR3nt: TGTGCCAGCAGTTGGGGGGAAAGCGGAGAGCAGTACTTC; CDR3aa: CASSWGESGEQYF
v_gene: TRBV12-3/TRBV12-4; j_gene: TRBJ2-5; abundance: -; d_gene: TRBD2; CDR3nt: TGTGCCAGCAGTCGCCCTAGCGGGGAAACCCAAGAGACCCAGTACTTC; CDR3aa: CASSRPSGETQETQYF
v_gene: TRBV2; j_gene: TRBJ2-1; abundance: -; d_gene: -; CDR3nt: TGTGCCAGCAGTCCAAGGGGGGAGGTCACCTACAATGAGCAGTTCTTC; CDR3aa: CASSPRGEVTYNEQFF
v_gene: TRBV27; j_gene: TRBJ2-3; abundance: few; d_gene: -; CDR3nt: TGTGCCAGCAGTTTATGGGACTCCTACACAGATACGCAGTATTTT; CDR3aa: CASSLWDSYTDTQYF
v_gene: TRBV27; j_gene: TRBJ2-7; abundance: -; d_gene: TRBD2; CDR3nt: TGTGCCAGCAGTATGACTAGCGGGGGCGGCGAGCAGTACTTC; CDR3aa: CASSMTSGGGEQYF
v_gene: TRBV6-2/TRBV6-3; j_gene: TRBJ1-5; abundance: -; d_gene: -; CDR3nt: TGTGCCAGCAGTTCCGCCGAGACCAGCAATCAGCCCCAGCATTTT; CDR3aa: CASSSAETSNQPQHF
v_gene: TRBV4-2; j_gene: TRBJ2-1; abundance: few; d_gene: -; CDR3nt: TGTGCCAGCAGCCAAGATCGTCCAACCTACAATGAGCAGTTCTTC; CDR3aa: CASSQDRPTYNEQFF
v_gene: TRBV4-1; j_gene: TRBJ2-3; abundance: -; d_gene: -; CDR3nt: TGCGCCAGCAGCCAAGACCTAGGGACAGATACGCAGTATTTT; CDR3aa: CASSQDLGTDTQYF
v_gene: TRBV18; j_gene: TRBJ1-1; abundance: -; d_gene: -; CDR3nt: TGTGCCAGCTCACCCCTATCGTCTGTCAGTAAGAGTAACACTGAAGCTTTCTTT; CDR3aa: CASSPLSSVSKSNTEAFF
v_gene: TRBV20-1; j_gene: TRBJ1-1; abundance: once; d_gene: -; CDR3nt: TGCAGTGCTCGACAGGTACTTGACTCTGAAGCTTTCTTT; CDR3aa: CSARQVLDSEAFF
v_gene: TRBV20-1; j_gene: TRBJ2-5; abundance: -; d_gene: TRBD2; CDR3nt: TGCAGTGCTAGAGATGGCCTAGCGGGCCGGGCCCAGTACTTC; CDR3aa: CSARDGLAGRAQYF
v_gene: TRBV3-1; j_gene: TRBJ2-3; abundance: -; d_gene: TRBD2; CDR3nt: TGTGCCAGCAGCCAAGGTGGAGCGGGGGGCGGGAATACGCAGTATTTT; CDR3aa: CASSQGGAGGGNTQYF
v_gene: TRBV6-1; j_gene: TRBJ1-3; abundance: -; d_gene: -; CDR3nt: TGTGCCAGCAGTGAACAGAGAGTCTCTGGAAACACCATATATTTT; CDR3aa: CASSEQRVSGNTIYF
v_gene: TRBV7-6; j_gene: TRBJ2-3; abundance: many; d_gene: -; CDR3nt: TGTGCCAGCAGCTCAGAGTTTAGGGATACGCAGTATTTT; CDR3aa: CASSSEFRDTQYF
v_gene: TRBV7-9; j_gene: TRBJ1-1; abundance: -; d_gene: -; CDR3nt: TGTGCCAGCAGCTTCCCAGGGGTGGTCGCTGAAGCTTTCTTT; CDR3aa: CASSFPGVVAEAFF
v_gene: TRBV5-1; j_gene: TRBJ1-5; abundance: few; d_gene: -; CDR3nt: TGCGCCAGCAGTCCCGGTGGGTCCCGTGGCAATCAGCCCCAGCATTTT; CDR3aa: CASSPGGSRGNQPQHF
v_gene: TRBV7-9; j_gene: TRBJ2-7; abundance: -; d_gene: TRBD1; CDR3nt: TGTGCCAGCAGACCCAATAACGACAGGGGCCCCCGGCACGAGCAGTACTTC; CDR3aa: CASRPNNDRGPRHEQYF
v_gene: TRBV12-3/TRBV12-4; j_gene: TRBJ2-3; abundance: few; d_gene: TRBD2; CDR3nt: TGTGCCAGCAGTCCCGGGACTAGCGGGAATGCAGATACGCAGTATTTT; CDR3aa: CASSPGTSGNADTQYF
v_gene: TRBV13; j_gene: TRBJ1-3; abundance: -; d_gene: -; CDR3nt: TGTGCCAGCAGCTTAGTTGGGTTCTCTGGAAACACCATATATTTT; CDR3aa: CASSLVGFSGNTIYF
v_gene: TRBV14; j_gene: TRBJ2-1; abundance: -; d_gene: -; CDR3nt: TGTGCCAGCAGCCAGGGCGTCAGCTCCTACAATGAGCAGTTCTTC; CDR3aa: CASSQGVSSYNEQFF
v_gene: TRBV5-1; j_gene: TRBJ1-1; abundance: -; d_gene: -; CDR3nt: TGCGCCAGCAGGGGGAGATTGAACACTGAAGCTTTCTTT; CDR3aa: CASRGRLNTEAFF
v_gene: TRBV10-3; j_gene: TRBJ2-1; abundance: few; d_gene: -; CDR3nt: TGTGCCATCAGTGAAATCCGGCGGGGCAGGTTCAATGAGCAGTTCTTC; CDR3aa: CAISEIRRGRFNEQFF
v_gene: TRBV11-2; j_gene: TRBJ2-3; abundance: -; d_gene: -; CDR3nt: TGTGCCAGCAGCTTAGGAAGGCAGGGAACAGATACGCAGTATTTT; CDR3aa: CASSLGRQGTDTQYF
v_gene: TRBV1; j_gene: TRBJ1-5; abundance: few; d_gene: -; CDR3nt: TGCACCAGCAGCCAAGAAGGTGGAGGGAAAAGGGGCAATCAGCCCCAGCATTTT; CDR3aa: CTSSQEGGGKRGNQPQHF
v_gene: TRBV3-1; j_gene: TRBJ2-3; abundance: -; d_gene: -; CDR3nt: TGTGCCAGCAGCCAAACGAGAAGTACTAGCACAGATACGCAGTATTTT; CDR3aa: CASSQTRSTSTDTQYF
v_gene: TRBV7-9; j_gene: TRBJ2-3; abundance: -; d_gene: TRBD1; CDR3nt: TGTGCCAGCAGCTCCCGGGACAGACTCACAGATACGCAGTATTTT; CDR3aa: CASSSRDRLTDTQYF
v_gene: TRBV3-1; j_gene: TRBJ2-7; abundance: -; d_gene: TRBD2; CDR3nt: TGTGCCAGCAGCTCGACTAGCGGGAGATACGAGCAGTACTTC; CDR3aa: CASSSTSGRYEQYF
v_gene: TRBV9; j_gene: TRBJ2-3; abundance: few; d_gene: TRBD2; CDR3nt: TGTGCCAGCAGCGTAGACCCAGCGGGGGGAACAGATACGCAGTATTTT; CDR3aa: CASSVDPAGGTDTQYF
v_gene: TRBV3-1; j_gene: TRBJ2-2; abundance: -; d_gene: -; CDR3nt: TGTGCCAGCAGGGCAAAAGGGGGAGCGACCGGGGAGCTGTTTTTT; CDR3aa: CASRAKGGATGELFF
v_gene: TRBV12-3/TRBV12-4; j_gene: TRBJ1-1; abundance: once; d_gene: -; CDR3nt: TGTGCCAGCAGTCCCCGTGAAGGGAGCACTGAAGCTTTCTTT; CDR3aa: CASSPREGSTEAFF
v_gene: TRBV19; j_gene: TRBJ2-3; abundance: -; d_gene: -; CDR3nt: TGTGCCAGTAGTACTCGACTAGGTGTTACAGATACGCAGTATTTT; CDR3aa: CASSTRLGVTDTQYF
v_gene: TRBV11-2; j_gene: TRBJ2-7; abundance: -; d_gene: -; CDR3nt: TGTGCCAGCAGCGGGACCACGCAGTACTTC; CDR3aa: CASSGTTQYF
v_gene: TRBV7-3; j_gene: TRBJ2-5; abundance: -; d_gene: -; CDR3nt: TGTGCCAGCAGCCTTTCCAGCGTTAGGGGACAAGAGACCCAGTACTTC; CDR3aa: CASSLSSVRGQETQYF
v_gene: TRBV4-3; j_gene: TRBJ2-1; abundance: -; d_gene: TRBD1; CDR3nt: TGCGCCAGCAGCCTCTTGGACAGGCCCCTACTCTTC; CDR3aa: CASSLLDRPLLF
v_gene: TRBV29-1; j_gene: TRBJ1-2; abundance: -; d_gene: -; CDR3nt: TGCAGCGTGGATAGAGGGGACTATGGCTACACCTTC; CDR3aa: CSVDRGDYGYTF
v_gene: TRBV20-1; j_gene: TRBJ2-7; abundance: -; d_gene: -; CDR3nt: TGCAGTGCTTCGACTTCCACTGGTGGAGAGCAGTACTTC; CDR3aa: CSASTSTGGEQYF
v_gene: TRBV5-1; j_gene: TRBJ2-3; abundance: -; d_gene: -; CDR3nt: TGCGCCAGCAGCTTGGCCGGGGTCGGTGCGACAGATACGCAGTATTTT; CDR3aa: CASSLAGVGATDTQYF
v_gene: TRBV9; j_gene: TRBJ1-6; abundance: few; d_gene: TRBD1; CDR3nt: TGTGCCAGCAGCGTAGCTAGGGAACAGGGGTGGAATTCACCCCTCCACTTT; CDR3aa: CASSVAREQGWNSPLHF
v_gene: TRBV5-5; j_gene: TRBJ1-6; abundance: -; d_gene: TRBD1; CDR3nt: TGTGCCAGCAGCCTGTGGACAGGGCCCAATTCACCCCTCCACTTT; CDR3aa: CASSLWTGPNSPLHF
v_gene: TRBV11-2; j_gene: TRBJ2-1; abundance: few; d_gene: -; CDR3nt: TGTGCCAGCAGCTTAGTCTATGCGGTAAGCTCCTACAATGAGCAGTTCTTC; CDR3aa: CASSLVYAVSSYNEQFF
v_gene: TRBV15; j_gene: TRBJ1-4; abundance: few; d_gene: -; CDR3nt: TGTGCCACCAGCAGAGGCCGGGCGGTTGAAAAACTGTTTTTT; CDR3aa: CATSRGRAVEKLFF
v_gene: TRBV29-1; j_gene: TRBJ1-1; abundance: -; d_gene: -; CDR3nt: TGCAGCGTTGAATTGGGGGACACTGAAGCTTTCTTT; CDR3aa: CSVELGDTEAFF
v_gene: TRBV7-6; j_gene: TRBJ2-7; abundance: -; d_gene: -; CDR3nt: TGTGCCAGCAGCCCCCCAGGATGGGGTTACGAGCAGTACTTC; CDR3aa: CASSPPGWGYEQYF
v_gene: TRBV7-8; j_gene: TRBJ2-1; abundance: -; d_gene: TRBD2; CDR3nt: TGTGCCAGCAGCCCAGCCGCCGGACTAGCGGGATCCTACAATGAGCAGTTCTTC; CDR3aa: CASSPAAGLAGSYNEQFF
v_gene: TRBV15; j_gene: TRBJ1-5; abundance: -; d_gene: -; CDR3nt: TGTGCCACCAGCAGAACGACAGGTAGCAATCAGCCCCAGCATTTT; CDR3aa: CATSRTTGSNQPQHF
v_gene: TRBV12-3/TRBV12-4; j_gene: TRBJ1-5; abundance: -; d_gene: -; CDR3nt: TGTGCCAGCCACCACTCCGGGGTCTTCAATCAGCCCCAGCATTTT; CDR3aa: CASHHSGVFNQPQHF